The 2 T cell receptor beta chains in this list originate from one sample, sequenced in a study of blood T cell repertoires in COVID-19. Clones were read by immunoSEQ multiplex PCR, and TCRdb kept only the in-frame ones, dropping some. The table has approximately 200,000 clones, around 87% seen once; the top ten hold around 7%. Source material: PBMCs or T cells enriched from blood (not recorded which). The receptors were gathered from a man between 25 and 39 years old in a cohort exposed to, infected with or recovered from COVID-19 (not recorded which).

There are a few counts of this clone. This rearrangement joins TRBV7-9 to TRBJ2-2; 7 bases are a match to TRBD1. CDR1 is SEHNR and CDR2 is FQNEAQ in the germline V gene (reference sequence). The J segment lost 5 bases and the V segment lost 5 bases, leaving 5 bases of the junction unmatched. This CDR3 contains 14 residues. The CDR3 spells CASSHPTGTGELFF. Written as DNA, the CDR3 is TGTGCCAGCAGCCACCCGACAGGGACCGGGGAGCTGTTTTTT.

The J gene is TRBJ2-1, the V gene TRBV9; TRBD2 aligns across 12 bases. The CDR3 loop spans 14 amino acids. The germline gives CDR1 SGDLS, CDR2 YYNGEE. Losses at the gene ends were 3 bases for V and 7 bases for J; bases not matched to a gene: 2. As DNA, the CDR3 is TGTGCCAGCAGCGCAGGACTAGCGGGAAATGAGCAGTTCTTC. Its translation: CASSAGLAGNEQFF.